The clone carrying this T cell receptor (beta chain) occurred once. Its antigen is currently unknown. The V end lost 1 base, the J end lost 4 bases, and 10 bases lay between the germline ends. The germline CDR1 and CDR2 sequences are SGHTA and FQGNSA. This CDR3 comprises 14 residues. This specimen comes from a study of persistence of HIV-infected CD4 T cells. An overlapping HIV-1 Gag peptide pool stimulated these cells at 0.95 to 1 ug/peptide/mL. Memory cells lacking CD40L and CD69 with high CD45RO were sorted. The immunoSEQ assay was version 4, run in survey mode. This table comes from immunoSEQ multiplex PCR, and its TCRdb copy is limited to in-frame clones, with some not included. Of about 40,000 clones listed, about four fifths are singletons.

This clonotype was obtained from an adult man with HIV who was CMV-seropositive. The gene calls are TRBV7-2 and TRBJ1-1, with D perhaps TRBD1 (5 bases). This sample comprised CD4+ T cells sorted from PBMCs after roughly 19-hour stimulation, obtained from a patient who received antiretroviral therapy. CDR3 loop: CASSLGGTGTEAFF. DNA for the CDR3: TGTGCCAGCAGCTTAGGGGGGACTGGCACTGAAGCTTTCTTT.